The entry that follows covers one TCR beta chain sequence. Its antigen is unidentified. These data originate in a study of T-cell memory formation after mild COVID-19. Constant-segment-primed 5'RACE gave TCR alpha and TCR beta cDNA libraries with sample barcodes and UMIs. TCRdb processed the 5' RACE reads anew with MiXCR; each CDR3 protein has one entry. The sample shows under 35,000 distinct CDR3 sequences, 15% to 20% of them seen only once. Overall study results and limits: Researchers report contracting CD4+ clones mostly in CM and EM, with CD8+ clones in EMRA. Researchers could not confirm that second-wave clones peaking on day 37 targeted SARS-CoV-2.

The CDR3 contains 15 residues. Germline trimming cut 5 bases from V and 3 bases from J; bases unmatched to any gene: 10. The receptor comes from an adult who had mild COVID-19 (a few samples of this study predate the infection). Cell type and time point are not known. V and J are TRBV12-3 or TRBV12-4 and TRBJ2-7; 7 bases line up with TRBD2. Sequencing was carried out using PBMCs or a T cell subset sorted from them (not recorded which). The CDR3 loop is CASSPSAGRDYEQYF. CDR3 coding DNA: TGTGCCAGCAGTCCGTCTGCAGGGAGGGACTACGAGCAGTACTTC.